These 6 T cell receptor beta chains were sequenced from one sample in a study of neurological immune-mediated disorders. A single record per CDR3 protein comes from TCRdb applying MiXCR to the 5' RACE reads. The sample includes over 25,000 distinct CDR3 sequences, 9.5% to 15% seen only once; the top ten take 6.5% to 9%. Sequencing was performed on PBMCs. The receptors come from a man in his 60s in good health.

V usage is TRBV20-1 and J usage is TRBJ1-2; 10 bases fit TRBD1. V dropped 0 bases and J dropped 7; count of bases not matched to a gene: 11. Germline CDR1 DFQATT, CDR2 SNEGSKA (reference sequence). This CDR3 has 16 amino acids. The CDR3 region has the DNA TGCAGTGCTAGAGATGTACCGGGACAGGGGTTCGGTGGCTACACCTTC. It encodes CSARDVPGQGFGGYTF.

V gene TRBV20-1 combines with J gene TRBJ2-7, with 13 bases fitting TRBD2. V was pared by 3 bases and J by 7 bases, with 9 bases of the junction left unmatched. The CDR3 sequence is 15 residues long. Per the germline V gene, CDR1 is DFQATT and CDR2 is SNEGSKA (reference sequence). CDR3 protein: CSASRLAGGVGEQYF. The DNA for the CDR3 is TGCAGTGCTAGTAGACTAGCGGGAGGAGTGGGGGAGCAGTACTTC.

This clonotype was recorded many times. The chain couples TRBV7-8 to TRBJ2-1, with 8 nucleotides matching TRBD1. CDR1 and CDR2 (germline): SGHVS, FQNEAQ. This CDR3 contains 18 residues. The V segment lost 1 base and the J segment 6 bases; nucleotides outside the gene matches: 14. Written as DNA, the CDR3 is TGTGCCAGCAGCTTAGAGGGGCTAGGACAGGGTTTGTTCAATGAGCAGTTCTTC. This gives the protein CASSLEGLGQGLFNEQFF. The variable domain in full, completed from reference TRBV7-8 and TRBJ2-1, reads GAGVSQSPRYKVAKRGQDVALRCDPISGHVSLFWYQQALGQGPEFLTYFQNEAQLDKSGLPSDRFFAERPEGSVSTLKIQRTQQEDSAVYLCASSLEGLGQGLFNEQFFGPGTRLTVL.

This clonotype was counted many times. The chain employs TRBV28 and TRBJ2-7; possible D gene TRBD1, 6 bases. Germline values: CDR1 MDHEN, CDR2 SYDVKM. There are 14 residues in the CDR3. The germline V and J ends were trimmed by 7 bases and 6 bases, with 19 bases remaining between them. The CDR3 bases are TGTGCCAGCAACAATGAGGGGGTTTGGGGCGAGCAGTACTTC. As protein: CASNNEGVWGEQYF.

This clonotype was recorded many times. The chain recombines TRBV25-1 with TRBJ2-5; no definite D call. The CDR3 is made up of 15 amino acids. Trimming shortened V by 3 bases and J by 4 bases, and 15 bases separated the two germline ends. CDR1 is MGHDK, CDR2 SYGVNS, per germline. The CDR3 reads CASSEPAGSAETQYF. In DNA, the CDR3 is TGTGCCAGCAGTGAGCCAGCAGGATCAGCAGAGACCCAGTACTTC.

This clonotype is medium-sized in the sample. The chain combines TRBV5-1 with TRBJ2-5, with D perhaps being TRBD1 or TRBD2 (5 bases each). From germline, CDR1 is SGHRS and CDR2 YFSETQ. The CDR3 extends over 15 amino acids. V lost 0 bases, J lost 5 bases, and 14 bases lay in between. The CDR3 sequence is CASSLAGHRGETQYF. The DNA of the CDR3 is TGCGCCAGCAGCTTGGCGGGGCACCGAGGGGAGACCCAGTACTTC.